This record looks at one T cell receptor (beta chain) sequence and its context. These data are taken from a study of blood T cell repertoires in COVID-19. As for the study in general: PBMCs, B-cell-depleted T cells, or T cells were the source of the cDNA or gDNA that made up the material.

Original processing notes: The authors estimated nucleated cell counts from reference gene primer amplification. The protocol was immunoSEQ multiplex PCR, while the TCRdb copy is restricted to in-frame clones and leaves out a portion. The V and J calls and the clone size are those of that table, but D and trimming were determined from the DNA. The sample contains 200,000 to 300,000 clones, roughly 90% of which appear only once. V lost 5 bases to trimming and J lost 2 bases, with 10 bases between them. This CDR3 region has 13 residues. CDR1 is LNHDA, CDR2 SQIVND, per germline (reference sequence). The rearrangement uses TRBV19 and TRBJ2-7, with D possibly being TRBD2 (5 bases). This TCR was recovered from a man younger than 45 with active or convalescent COVID-19. The specimen sequenced was peripheral blood. The CDR3 nucleotides are TGTGCCAGTAGTGCCGGACTGGCCTACGAGCAGTACTTC. This gives the protein CASSAGLAYEQYF.